A selection of T cell receptor beta chains follows, all from one sample in a study of shared clonotypes between healthy human individuals. Clones were sequenced by immunoSEQ multiplex PCR, and TCRdb holds only the in-frame ones, with some missing. The sample consists of over a million clones, approximately 97% of them appearing once. Sequenced: naive CD4+ T cells sorted from blood. These receptor sequences come from a man between 25 and 39 years old in good health. The CDR3 runs from the conserved cysteine through the conserved F or W. The D gene is left open where the match is weak. Only some rows state a clone size, as once, few, many or a class for expanded clones.

>once|12|.|TRBV19|TRBJ2-3
CASSSRGDTQYF
TGTGCCAGCAGTTCTCGTGGAGATACGCAGTATTTT
>.|13|TRBD2|TRBV5-5|TRBJ2-3
CASSLGLADTQYF
TGTGCCAGCAGCCTTGGACTAGCCGATACGCAGTATTTT
>.|15|TRBD1|TRBV25-1|TRBJ2-1
CASRRAGQGDNEQFF
TGTGCCAGCAGGAGAGCGGGACAGGGGGACAATGAGCAGTTCTTC
>.|14|TRBD1|TRBV7-9|TRBJ2-7
CASSIQLGQGEQYF
TGTGCCAGCAGCATCCAGTTGGGACAGGGCGAGCAGTACTTC
>.|15|.|TRBV18|TRBJ2-2
CASSRRDTNTGELFF
TGTGCCAGCTCACGCCGGGACACGAATACCGGGGAGCTGTTTTTT
>.|14|.|TRBV9|TRBJ2-3
CASSYRLGPDTQYF
TGTGCCAGCAGCTACCGACTAGGGCCAGATACGCAGTATTTT
>.|10|.|TRBV20-1|TRBJ1-2
CSASRPDSTF
TGCAGTGCTAGCCGCCCAGATTCCACCTTC
>.|15|TRBD1|TRBV19|TRBJ2-7
CASSSRTGPSYEQYF
TGTGCCAGTAGTTCCAGGACAGGACCCTCCTACGAGCAGTACTTC
>.|16|TRBD2|TRBV5-6|TRBJ2-2
CASSLAGGENTGELFF
TGTGCCAGCAGTCTAGCGGGAGGAGAGAACACCGGGGAGCTGTTTTTT
>.|14|TRBD1|TRBV2|TRBJ2-7
CASSERRQGSEQYF
TGTGCCAGCAGTGAAAGGAGACAGGGGAGCGAGCAGTACTTC
>.|11|.|TRBV5-1|TRBJ2-3
CASSLDGPQYF
TGCGCCAGCAGCTTGGATGGGCCGCAGTATTTT
>.|13|.|TRBV27|TRBJ2-7
CASSSPWTDEQYF
TGTGCCAGCAGTTCTCCTTGGACGGACGAGCAGTACTTC
>.|18|.|TRBV7-8|TRBJ1-5
CASSLGLGTRFMNQPQHF
TGTGCCAGCAGCTTAGGGTTAGGGACCCGATTTATGAATCAGCCCCAGCATTTT
>.|14|.|TRBV9|TRBJ1-2
CASSVATTGYGYTF
TGTGCCAGCAGCGTAGCTACGACGGGTTATGGCTACACCTTC
>.|12|.|TRBV28|TRBJ2-6
CASGTGANVLTF
TGTGCCAGCGGGACTGGGGCCAACGTCCTGACTTTC
>.|14|.|TRBV5-8|TRBJ2-1
CASSTGRQRNEQFF
TGTGCCAGCAGCACAGGTCGACAGCGCAATGAGCAGTTCTTC
>.|13|.|TRBV27|TRBJ2-5
CASSLFSQETQYF
TGTGCCAGCAGTTTATTTAGCCAAGAGACCCAGTACTTC
>.|18|TRBD1|TRBV14|TRBJ2-2
CASSQDLSGTANTGELFF
TGTGCCAGCAGCCAAGATTTGTCTGGGACAGCGAACACCGGGGAGCTGTTTTTT
>.|16|TRBD2|TRBV10-2|TRBJ2-7
CASPPSAGGNSYEQYF
TGCGCCAGCCCTCCCAGCGCGGGAGGAAATTCCTACGAGCAGTACTTC
>.|13|.|TRBV27|TRBJ2-7
CASSPDTSLEQYF
TGTGCCAGCAGTCCTGACACCTCCCTCGAGCAGTACTTC
>.|12|.|TRBV6-1|TRBJ2-7
CASLVGGYEQYF
TGTGCCAGCTTGGTCGGTGGATACGAGCAGTACTTC
>once|15|TRBD2|TRBV29-1|TRBJ2-7
CSVAAGTGGLGEQYF
TGCAGCGTTGCTGCAGGGACGGGAGGGCTTGGAGAGCAGTACTTC
>.|13|.|TRBV9|TRBJ2-2
CASSYRVTGELFF
TGTGCCAGCAGTTACAGGGTGACCGGGGAGCTGTTTTTT
>few|11|.|TRBV7-3|TRBJ1-1
CASSFRIEAFF
TGTGCCAGCAGCTTCCGGATTGAAGCTTTCTTT
>.|12|.|TRBV2|TRBJ2-1
CASLRRPHEQFF
TGTGCCAGCTTGCGAAGGCCTCATGAGCAGTTCTTC
>.|15|TRBD1|TRBV6-5|TRBJ1-1
CASSYSTGPTTEAFF
TGTGCCAGCAGTTACTCGACAGGGCCCACCACTGAAGCTTTCTTT
>.|15|TRBD1|TRBV5-1|TRBJ1-4
CASSPRQGAYEKLFF
TGCGCCAGCAGCCCGAGACAGGGGGCTTACGAAAAACTGTTTTTT
>.|14|TRBD2|TRBV5-6|TRBJ2-7
CASSLALAGDEQYF
TGTGCCAGCAGCTTGGCTCTAGCGGGAGACGAGCAGTACTTC